One sample yielded the 29 T cell receptor beta chains listed below, sequenced in a study of beta chain features in type 1 diabetes. Reverse transcribing all isolated RNA meant expressed TCRB transcripts were sequenced. Assay used: immunoSEQ multiplex PCR; TCRdb lists only in-frame clones, some missing. Of over 700,000 clones in the sample, 15% to 20% were seen once. Sequencing was done on a sample of naive CD4+ T cells from blood. These receptors all come from a woman under 30 in good health.

The chain is built from TRBV28 and TRBJ1-4, with D uncertain. The CDR3 is 14 amino acids. Germline V gene lookup returns CDR1 MDHEN and CDR2 SYDVKM. V lost 5 bases, J lost 7 bases, and 14 bases lay in between. The CDR3 here is CASSPGDWGEKLFF. In DNA, the CDR3 is TGTGCCAGCAGTCCAGGAGACTGGGGTGAAAAACTGTTTTTT.

This chain uses TRBV5-4 with TRBJ2-5, with TRBD1 matching 9 bases. The CDR3 sequence is 16 residues long. V shed 1 base, J shed 5 bases, and the junction held 9 bases outside the gene matches. CDR1 and CDR2 from the germline V gene are SGHNT and YYREEE (reference sequence). The DNA of the CDR3 is TGTGCCAGCAGCTTGACCGGGACAGGGTCTCGGGAGACCCAGTACTTC. It codes for CASSLTGTGSRETQYF. Supplemented by reference TRBV5-4 and TRBJ2-5, the full variable domain reads ETGVTQSPTHLIKTRGQQVTLRCSSQSGHNTVSWYQQALGQGPQFIFQYYREEENGRGNFPPRFSGLQFPNYSSELNVNALELDDSALYLCASSLTGTGSRETQYFGPGTRLLVL.

Remarks on this clone: A much larger clone lies one base from this, so it may be a read error. Other DNA variants within this sample encode the same CDR3. This chain connects TRBV13 to TRBJ2-7; unclear D gene. The germline gives CDR1 PRHDT, CDR2 FYEKMQ (reference sequence). V lost 0 bases and J lost 4, with 1 base in between. The length of the CDR3 is 11 residues. CDR3 in amino acids: CASSLGYEQYF. The DNA for the CDR3 is TGTGCCAGCAGCTTAGGATACGAGCAGTACTTC. Full variable domain (outside the CDR3, taken from reference TRBV13 and TRBJ2-7): AAGVIQSPRHLIKEKRETATLKCYPIPRHDTVYWYQQGPGQDPQFLISFYEKMQSDKGSIPDRFSAQQFSDYHSELNMSSLELGDSALYFCASSLGYEQYFGPGTRLTVT.

In this sample, this clone turned up a few times. The rearrangement uses TRBV11-2 and TRBJ2-1; weak D call: TRBD1 (6 bases). Germline V gene data show CDR1 as SGHAT and CDR2 as FQNNGV. Trimming removed 5 bases at V and 6 bases at J, with 14 bases between. The CDR3 runs to 14 residues. The CDR3 nucleotides read TGTGCCAGCAGCCAGGTGGCAGGGGCCAATGAGCAGTTCTTC. Translation: CASSQVAGANEQFF.

The chain combines TRBV6-6 with TRBJ2-5; TRBD1 matches 10 bases. The germline V gene has CDR1 MNHNY and CDR2 SVGAGI (reference sequence). V was pared by 5 bases and J by 4 bases, with 4 bases of the junction left unmatched. The CDR3 is 14 amino acids. In nucleotides, the CDR3 is TGTGCCAGCAGTAAGACAGGGGGCGTAGAGACCCAGTACTTC. Its translation: CASSKTGGVETQYF.

The chain combines TRBV11-2 with TRBJ2-3, with no clear D. CDR1 and CDR2 (germline): SGHAT, FQNNGV. This CDR3 has 12 amino acids. V was pared by 1 base and J by 4 bases, with 3 bases between. CDR3 region: CASSLVSDTQYF. CDR3 bases: TGTGCCAGCAGCTTAGTGTCAGATACGCAGTATTTT.

This clone occurred a few times. The chain recombines TRBV13 with TRBJ2-3, with TRBD2 matching 8 bases. Per the germline V gene, CDR1 is PRHDT and CDR2 is FYEKMQ (reference sequence). V dropped 3 bases and J dropped 2; count of bases not matched to a gene: 7. This CDR3 has 16 amino acids. Here the CDR3 DNA reads TGTGCCAGCAGCTTTCAGCGGGAGCGAATCACAGATACGCAGTATTTT. This sequence encodes CASSFQRERITDTQYF.

This clone was detected a few times. The V and J genes are TRBV18 and TRBJ1-5; the D gene is possibly TRBD1 (5 bases). This CDR3 has 15 amino acids. V dropped 6 bases and J dropped 0 bases, with 12 bases sitting between them. Germline V gene lookup returns CDR1 KGHSH and CDR2 LQKENI. CDR3 sequence (DNA): TGTGCCAGCTCCCTGGGGACCGATAGCAATCAGCCCCAGCATTTT. Translation: CASSLGTDSNQPQHF. The full variable domain, with the rest looked up from reference TRBV18 and TRBJ1-5, is NAGVMQNPRHLVRRRGQEARLRCSPMKGHSHVYWYRQLPEEGLKFMVYLQKENIIDESGMPKERFSAEFPKEGPSILRIQQVVRGDSAAYFCASSLGTDSNQPQHFGDGTRLSIL.

This rearrangement joins TRBV7-8 to TRBJ2-7; weak D call: TRBD1 (5 bases). Trimming left V 5 bases short and J 3 bases short, with 17 bases between. Per the germline V gene, CDR1 is SGHVS and CDR2 is FQNEAQ. There are 15 residues in the CDR3. The CDR3 loop is CASSLTAQIFYEQYF. The CDR3 nucleotides read TGTGCCAGCAGCCTGACAGCCCAGATCTTCTACGAGCAGTACTTC. Based on the CDR3 plus reference TRBV7-8 and TRBJ2-7, the full variable domain is GAGVSQSPRYKVAKRGQDVALRCDPISGHVSLFWYQQALGQGPEFLTYFQNEAQLDKSGLPSDRFFAERPEGSVSTLKIQRTQQEDSAVYLCASSLTAQIFYEQYFGPGTRLTVT.

The V gene is TRBV5-4, the J gene TRBJ2-5; TRBD2 might be the D (6 bases). Germline values: CDR1 SGHNT, CDR2 YYREEE (reference sequence). The germline V and J ends were trimmed by 2 bases and 4 bases, with 18 bases remaining between them. CDR3 length: 16 amino acids. In DNA form, the CDR3 reads TGTGCCAGCAGCTTCGGAGGGCTGGGTTCTGGAGAGACCCAGTACTTC. Translating it yields CASSFGGLGSGETQYF.

The chain carries TRBV27 and TRBJ2-7; D not resolved. Germline CDR1 MNHEY, CDR2 SMNVEV (reference sequence). The CDR3 consists of 13 residues. V lost 4 bases and J 0 bases, leaving 7 bases between the germline ends. The DNA of the CDR3 is TGTGCCAGCAGTTCTAGGGCCTCCTACGAGCAGTACTTC. It specifies CASSSRASYEQYF.

This clone occurred once. This chain links TRBV27 with TRBJ2-7, with 8 bases that match TRBD2. The CDR3 consists of 16 residues. Germline loops: CDR1 MNHEY, CDR2 SMNVEV (reference sequence). V shed 6 bases, J shed 0 bases, and the junction held 10 bases outside the gene matches. CDR3 bases: TGTGCCAGCAGGCTAACCCGGGGGGGGGTCTCCTACGAGCAGTACTTC. Amino acids: CASRLTRGGVSYEQYF.

This clone was seen a handful of times. The chain has TRBV4-3 and TRBJ1-1, with 8 bases aligning to TRBD1. The length of the CDR3 is 15 residues. Germline-derived CDR1 and CDR2 are LGHNA and YSLEER. Trimming at V came to 2 bases and at J to 3 bases, leaving 5 bases not matched to a gene. The CDR3 region has the DNA TGCGCCAGCAGCCAAATCGGACAGGGTCACACTGAAGCTTTCTTT. This encodes CASSQIGQGHTEAFF.

This chain uses TRBV2 with TRBJ1-2, with 8 bases aligning to TRBD1. Germline loops: CDR1 SNHLY, CDR2 FYNNEI. The CDR3 loop spans 15 amino acids. V lost 7 bases and J lost 5; bases outside the gene matches: 12. The chain's CDR3 is CASIQLPGQEYGYTF. The CDR3 bases are TGTGCCAGCATTCAACTCCCGGGACAGGAGTATGGCTACACCTTC.

The rearrangement joins TRBV4-1 to TRBJ2-1; 11 nucleotides align to TRBD2. After removal of 7 bases from V and 8 bases from J, the junction contained 10 bases not matched to a gene. The CDR3 totals 15 residues. Germline V gene lookup returns CDR1 MGHRA and CDR2 YSYEKL. CDR3 sequence: CASKKQLAGDYEQFF. CDR3 coding DNA: TGCGCCAGCAAGAAACAACTAGCGGGAGACTATGAGCAGTTCTTC.

This chain joins TRBV6-6 and TRBJ1-1; 7 bases align to TRBD1. V dropped 2 bases and J dropped 0; count of bases not matched to a gene: 6. Germline V gene lookup returns CDR1 MNHNY and CDR2 SVGAGI (reference sequence). CDR3 length: 16 residues. The CDR3: CASSYMTGLVNTEAFF. The CDR3 DNA reads as TGTGCCAGCAGTTACATGACAGGGCTAGTGAACACTGAAGCTTTCTTT.

The chain recombines TRBV7-3 with TRBJ2-1; no firm D call. The V end lost 2 bases, the J end lost 12 bases, and 14 bases lay between the germline ends. The CDR3 covers 13 residues. Germline CDR1 reads SGHTA; CDR2 reads FQGTGA. CDR3 sequence reads: CASSLVGPPGQFF. CDR3 nucleotides: TGTGCCAGCAGCTTAGTTGGGCCCCCTGGGCAGTTCTTC.

About this clone: The conserved final phenylalanine or tryptophan is absent from the CDR3, which likely points to a read error. The chain has TRBV10-3 and TRBJ2-4; D not certain. Germline loops: CDR1 ENHRY, CDR2 SYGVKD. Trimming took off 4 bases at V and 3 bases at J, with 10 bases between the two ends. The CDR3 sequence is 14 residues long. DNA of the CDR3: TGTGCCATCAGTGGTGGTGAGAACAAAAACATTCAGTACCTC. Its translation: CAISGGENKNIQYL.

The chain uses TRBV27 and TRBJ2-7, with TRBD1 identical over 10 bases. The CDR3 sequence is 16 residues long. CDR1 is MNHEY, CDR2 SMNVEV, per germline (reference sequence). The V gene end was trimmed by 6 bases and the J gene end by 2 bases; junction bases not matched to a gene: 10. The CDR3 DNA is TGTGCCAGCAGGCCTTCGGGGACAGGGGACCCCTACGAGCAGTACTTC. Translated, it gives CASRPSGTGDPYEQYF.

This chain joins TRBV6-6 and TRBJ1-3; D uncertain. CDR3 length equals 15 residues. Between the trimmed V and J ends, which lost 7 bases and 0 bases, there was a span of 13 bases. The germline V gene encodes CDR1 MNHNY and CDR2 SVGAGI (reference sequence). In DNA form, the CDR3 reads TGTGCCAGCACGTATGGCTTTGCCTCTGGAAACACCATATATTTT. Translating it yields CASTYGFASGNTIYF.

This clone was recorded a few times. The genes are TRBV2 and TRBJ2-5; D is tentatively TRBD1 or TRBD2 (6 bases each). The V end lost 8 bases, the J end lost 3 bases, and 16 bases lay between the germline ends. Germline CDR1 reads SNHLY; CDR2 reads FYNNEI. The CDR3 covers 14 residues. The CDR3 loop reads CASGGRRLEETQYF. The CDR3 DNA sequence: TGTGCCAGCGGGGGGCGCAGACTTGAAGAGACCCAGTACTTC. Full variable domain (missing parts from reference TRBV2 and TRBJ2-5): EPEVTQTPSHQVTQMGQEVILRCVPISNHLYFYWYRQILGQKVEFLVSFYNNEISEKSEIFDDQFSVERPDGSNFTLKIRSTKLEDSAMYFCASGGRRLEETQYFGPGTRLLVL.

The V call is TRBV5-1, the J call TRBJ2-1; 14 bases match TRBD2. Trimming removed 3 bases from V and 13 bases from J; junction bases left unmatched: 6. This CDR3 contains 14 residues. From germline, CDR1 is SGHRS and CDR2 YFSETQ. Here the CDR3 DNA reads TGCGCCAGCAGCTACCAGACTAGCGGGAGGGCCCAGTTCTTC. It is translated as CASSYQTSGRAQFF.

This clone occurred a few times. The chain links TRBV15 to TRBJ2-5; no clear D gene. The J call may be incorrect, as the DNA end agrees better with TRBJ2-7. Germline V gene lookup returns CDR1 LNHNV and CDR2 YYDKDF (reference sequence). CDR3 length equals 16 residues. CDR3 residues: CATSRVSFLGAYEQYF. CDR3 coding DNA: TGTGCCACCAGCAGAGTCTCCTTCCTCGGAGCATACGAGCAGTACTTC.

This clone was observed a handful of times. This sequence joins TRBV7-8 and TRBJ2-4; 8 bases align to TRBD2. The trim removed 0 bases at V and 14 bases at J, leaving 3 bases unmatched. There are 12 residues in the CDR3. Germline V gene lookup returns CDR1 SGHVS and CDR2 FQNEAQ. The CDR3 nucleotides read TGTGCCAGCAGCTTAGCTAGCGGGACCGAGTACTTC. It translates to CASSLASGTEYF.

This clone came up a few times. The chain carries TRBV7-2 and TRBJ2-3; 7 bases fit TRBD1. The CDR3 has 15 amino acids. Trimming cost V 4 bases and J 0 bases; bases outside gene matches: 4. Germline lookup yields CDR1 SGHTA and CDR2 FQGNSA. The CDR3 loop is CASSSWGQSTDTQYF. The CDR3 DNA sequence: TGTGCCAGCAGCTCGTGGGGACAGAGCACAGATACGCAGTATTTT.

In this sample, this clone turned up a few times. CDR3 in amino acids: CASSPGTPGPGYTF. CDR3 DNA sequence: TGTGCCAGCAGCCCAGGGACTCCGGGGCCTGGCTACACCTTC. The chain carries TRBV5-5 and TRBJ1-2; D may be TRBD1 (5 bases). V shed 4 bases and J shed 7 bases, with 17 bases lying between them. This CDR3 is 14 amino acids long. Germline V gene sequence: CDR1 SGHKS, CDR2 YYEKEE (reference sequence).

This clone came up a few times. J is TRBJ2-4 and V is TRBV2; no definite D call. This CDR3 spans 14 amino acids. Germline V gene data show CDR1 as SNHLY and CDR2 as FYNNEI. Trimming left V 8 bases short and J 3 bases short, with 14 bases between. The DNA for the CDR3 is TGTGCCAGCTCAAACGAATTGGGCAAAAACATTCAGTACTTC. This gives the protein CASSNELGKNIQYF.

About this clone: Other nucleotide sequences in the sample specify the same CDR3. This chain links TRBV4-2 with TRBJ2-3, with a tentative D call TRBD1 (6 bases). The V gene lost 3 bases and the J gene lost 11 bases, with 21 bases spanning the gap. The CDR3 loop spans 15 amino acids. Per germline, CDR1 LGHNA and CDR2 YNFKEQ. Here the CDR3 DNA reads TGTGCCAGCAGCCAGGGGGCCCGCACAGGGAGTAGGCAGTATTTT. This sequence encodes CASSQGARTGSRQYF.

This clone was counted only a few times. This sequence joins TRBV6-1 and TRBJ2-1, with 7 nucleotides matching TRBD1. Per the germline V gene, CDR1 is MNHNS and CDR2 is SASEGT. J gave up 1 base and V 6 bases, and 6 bases lay outside the gene matches. The CDR3 covers 15 residues. The DNA of the CDR3 is TGTGCCAGCAGAGCCGGGACAGAGTCCTACAATGAGCAGTTCTTC. It specifies CASRAGTESYNEQFF.